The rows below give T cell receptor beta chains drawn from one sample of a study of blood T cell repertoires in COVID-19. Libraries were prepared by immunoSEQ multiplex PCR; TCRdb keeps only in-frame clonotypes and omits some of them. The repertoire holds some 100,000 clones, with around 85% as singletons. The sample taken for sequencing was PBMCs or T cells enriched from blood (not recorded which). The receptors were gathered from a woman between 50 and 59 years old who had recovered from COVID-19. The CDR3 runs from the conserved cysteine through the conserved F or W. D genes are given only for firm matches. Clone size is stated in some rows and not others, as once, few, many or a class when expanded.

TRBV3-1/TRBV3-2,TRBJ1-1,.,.,TGTGCCAGCAGCCCTCTGCGAGGCCGAACTGAAGCTTTCTTT,CASSPLRGRTEAFF
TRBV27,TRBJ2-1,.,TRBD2,TGTGCCAGCAGTTCCGCGGGACTAGCGCTAAGCCTACGGGAAAATGAGCAGTTCTTC,CASSSAGLALSLRENEQFF
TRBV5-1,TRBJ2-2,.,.,TGCGCCAGCAGCTTGTTATCTAGAGCCGGGGAGCTGTTTTTT,CASSLLSRAGELFF
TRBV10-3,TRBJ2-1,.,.,TGTGCCATCAGTGTTCTTCAGGGTCGGTCCTACAATGAGCAGTTCTTC,CAISVLQGRSYNEQFF
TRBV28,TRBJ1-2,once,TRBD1,TGTGCCAGCGCAACAGGGGGAACCCTCTATGGCTACACCTTC,CASATGGTLYGYTF
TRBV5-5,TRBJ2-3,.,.,TGTGCCAGCAGCTTGGCGCCTCAGCGGGATACGCAGTATTTT,CASSLAPQRDTQYF
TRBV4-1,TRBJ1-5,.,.,TGCGCCAGCAGCCGCAACCTGGCGGGACAGCCCCAGCATTTT,CASSRNLAGQPQHF
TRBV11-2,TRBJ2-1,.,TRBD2,TGTGCCAGCAGCCTGAGCGGGGGGACCTACAATGAGCAGTTCTTC,CASSLSGGTYNEQFF
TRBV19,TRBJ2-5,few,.,TGTGCCAGTAGTATAGGAGGAGGGAGGGAGACCCAGTACTTC,CASSIGGGRETQYF
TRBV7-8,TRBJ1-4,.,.,TGTGCCAGCAGCTTAGCGATGAGCAGGGCGGGAGAAAAACTGTTTTTT,CASSLAMSRAGEKLFF
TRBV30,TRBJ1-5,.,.,TGTGCCTGGACAGGGGCTCGAAATCAGCCCCAGCATTTT,CAWTGARNQPQHF
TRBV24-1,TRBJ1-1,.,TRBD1,TGTGCCACCAGTGAGGGGGGACAGGGAGGTCCTGAAGCTTTCTTT,CATSEGGQGGPEAFF
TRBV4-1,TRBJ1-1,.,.,TGCGCCAGCAGCCAAGTGGTGAGGGTCGCTGAAGCTTTCTTT,CASSQVVRVAEAFF
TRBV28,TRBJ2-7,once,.,TGTGCCAGCACCAGGGACAACTACGAGCAGTACTTC,CASTRDNYEQYF
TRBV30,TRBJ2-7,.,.,TGTGCCTGGAGTGTAAACCGCCCAGGTCTCGAGCAGTACTTC,CAWSVNRPGLEQYF
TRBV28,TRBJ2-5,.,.,TGTGCCAGCAGTTCCGGAGCGCCAGAGACCCAGTACTTC,CASSSGAPETQYF
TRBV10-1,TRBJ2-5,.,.,TGCGCCAGCAGTGAGTCGACGGGTCCGAGAGCGACCCAGTACTTC,CASSESTGPRATQYF
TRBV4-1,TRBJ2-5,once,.,TGCGCCAGCAGCCAAGGCCCCGGACAAACAGACCAAGAGACCCAGTACTTC,CASSQGPGQTDQETQYF
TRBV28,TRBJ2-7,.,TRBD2,TGTGCCAGCAGTTCGGGACTAGCGGGGGGCCTCCTCTACGAGCAGTACTTC,CASSSGLAGGLLYEQYF
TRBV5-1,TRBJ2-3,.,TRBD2,TGCGCCAGCAGCTCGCGAGAGCGGGACACAGATACGCAGTATTTT,CASSSRERDTDTQYF
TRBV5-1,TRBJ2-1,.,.,TGCGCCAGCAGCTCAGGGACTTACAATGAGCAGTTCTTC,CASSSGTYNEQFF
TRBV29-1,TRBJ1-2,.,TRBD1,TGCAGCGTTGAAGGGGACAGGGGGCGCAACTATGGCTACACCTTC,CSVEGDRGRNYGYTF
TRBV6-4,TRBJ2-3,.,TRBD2,TGTGCCAGCAGCGACGGGGCGGGAGGCACAGATACGCAGTATTTT,CASSDGAGGTDTQYF
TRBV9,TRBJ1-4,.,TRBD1,TGTGCCAGCAGCAAACTAGGACAGGGGCTAACTAATGAAAAACTGTTTTTT,CASSKLGQGLTNEKLFF
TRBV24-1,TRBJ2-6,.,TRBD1,TGTGCCACCAGTGACCCGGGACAGGGGGCCTCTGGGGCCAACGTCCTGACTTTC,CATSDPGQGASGANVLTF
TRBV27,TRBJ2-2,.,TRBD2,TGTGCCAGCAGGTCAGCGGGAGTTAATACCGGGGAGCTGTTTTTT,CASRSAGVNTGELFF
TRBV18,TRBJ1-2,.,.,TGTGCCAGCTCACCACGGAACAGTATGGAAGGCTACACCTTC,CASSPRNSMEGYTF
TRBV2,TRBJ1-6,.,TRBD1,TGTGCCAGCAGCGACAGGGTCGGTAATTCACCCCTCCACTTT,CASSDRVGNSPLHF
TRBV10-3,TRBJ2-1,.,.,TGTGCCATCAGTATTTACAGGGAACCCTACAATGAGCAGTTCTTC,CAISIYREPYNEQFF
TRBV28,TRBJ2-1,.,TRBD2,TGTGCCAGCAGTTTATCAGGGCTAGCGGGAGAGGAGCAGTTCTTC,CASSLSGLAGEEQFF
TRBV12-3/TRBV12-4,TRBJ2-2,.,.,TGTGCCAGCAGTTTGGCTGGTGCCGGGGAGCTGTTTTTT,CASSLAGAGELFF
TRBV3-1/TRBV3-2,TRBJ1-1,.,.,TGTGCCAGCAGCCAAGGGCAGGGCGACACTGAAGCTTTCTTT,CASSQGQGDTEAFF
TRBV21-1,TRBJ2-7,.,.,TGTGCCAGCAGCACTTCCCGCCGGGTGGCGGGGAGCTCCTACGAGCAGTACTTC,CASSTSRRVAGSSYEQYF
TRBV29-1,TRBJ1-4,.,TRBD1,TGCAGCGTTGATGGGACAGATGAAAAACTGTTTTTT,CSVDGTDEKLFF
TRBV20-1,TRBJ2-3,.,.,TGCAGTGCTAGTTATTTAGCGGTACCCACAGATACGCAGTATTTT,CSASYLAVPTDTQYF
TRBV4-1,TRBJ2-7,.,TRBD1,TGCGCCAGCAGCCGAGATCCGCCGGGACAGGGCACCTCCTACGAGCAGTACTTC,CASSRDPPGQGTSYEQYF
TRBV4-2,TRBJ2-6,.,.,TGTGCCAGCAGCCAAGATGTTTTATACAACTCTGGGGCCAACGTCCTGACTTTC,CASSQDVLYNSGANVLTF
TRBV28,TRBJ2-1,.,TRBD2,TGTGCCGCCACTGTCAGCGGGGGGGCCAATGAGCAGTTCTTC,CAATVSGGANEQFF
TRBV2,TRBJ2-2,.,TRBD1,TGTGCCAGCAGTTACAGGGGCGACACCGGGGAGCTGTTTTTT,CASSYRGDTGELFF
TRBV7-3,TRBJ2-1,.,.,TGTGCCAGCAGCTTAAACTACCACAATGAGCAGTTCTTC,CASSLNYHNEQFF
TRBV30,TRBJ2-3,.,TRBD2,TGTGCCGGACGGACTAGCGCAAGCACAGATACGCAGTATTTT,CAGRTSASTDTQYF
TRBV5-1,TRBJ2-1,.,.,TGCGCCAGCAGCTTCCGACCTAGGAGCTCCTACAATGAGCAGTTCTTC,CASSFRPRSSYNEQFF
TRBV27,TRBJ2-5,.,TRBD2,TGTGCCAGCAGTTTGCTTCCCGCGGGGGGCGCGGAGACCCAGTACTTC,CASSLLPAGGAETQYF
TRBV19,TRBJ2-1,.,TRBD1,TGTGCCAGTAGTATAGGGGACAGGGTGATCAATGAGCAGTTCTTC,CASSIGDRVINEQFF
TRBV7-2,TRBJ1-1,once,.,TGTGCCAGCAGCTTACCTTCCGTCACTGAAGCTTTCTTT,CASSLPSVTEAFF